This TCR beta chain appears in the sequencing data of a study of blood T cell repertoires in COVID-19. Study summary: Samples representing acute and convalescent COVID-19 were sourced from the United States, Italy and Spain.

Per the original data handling: Cell counts per sample came from amplifying reference gene primers. Profiling relied on immunoSEQ multiplex PCR, and the TCRdb table lists in-frame clones only, not all of them. The V and J calls and the clone size are those of that table, but D and trimming were determined from the DNA. The sample has approximately 81,000 clones, roughly 78% seen once; the top ten hold over 7%. This CDR3 is 13 amino acids long. The germline gives CDR1 LGHNA, CDR2 YSLEER. V was pared by 0 bases and J by 8 bases, with 10 bases between. Sequencing was carried out using peripheral blood. This chain connects TRBV4-3 to TRBJ1-2; D not resolved. The clonotype comes from a human donor in a cohort sampled during active COVID-19. The CDR3 DNA sequence: TGCGCCAGCAGCCAAGAGAGGGCCCTGGGCTACACCTTC. As protein: CASSQERALGYTF.